This T cell receptor (beta chain) originates from a study of STAT5B mutations in CD4+ large granular lymphocyte leukemia. Study-level points and caveats: Compared with healthy controls (2/35), patient top clones favored TRBV06 (8/27).

Comment on this clone: Antigen: not known.

The method was immunoSEQ multiplex PCR; TCRdb's version includes in-frame clones alone and lacks a portion of them. This sample has 45,000 to 55,000 clones, with about three quarters found just once. The CDR3 extends over 15 amino acids. V lost 3 bases, J lost 2 bases, and 3 bases stayed unmatched. Germline CDR1 is LNHDA and CDR2 is SQIVND (reference sequence). This TCR was recovered from a human donor in good health. The sample was CD4+ T cells from blood buffy coats. V usage is TRBV19 and J usage is TRBJ2-1, with 8 bases that match TRBD1. The CDR3, as DNA: TGTGCCAGTAGTATGTTACAGGGGGCCTACAATGAGCAGTTCTTC. This gives the protein CASSMLQGAYNEQFF.